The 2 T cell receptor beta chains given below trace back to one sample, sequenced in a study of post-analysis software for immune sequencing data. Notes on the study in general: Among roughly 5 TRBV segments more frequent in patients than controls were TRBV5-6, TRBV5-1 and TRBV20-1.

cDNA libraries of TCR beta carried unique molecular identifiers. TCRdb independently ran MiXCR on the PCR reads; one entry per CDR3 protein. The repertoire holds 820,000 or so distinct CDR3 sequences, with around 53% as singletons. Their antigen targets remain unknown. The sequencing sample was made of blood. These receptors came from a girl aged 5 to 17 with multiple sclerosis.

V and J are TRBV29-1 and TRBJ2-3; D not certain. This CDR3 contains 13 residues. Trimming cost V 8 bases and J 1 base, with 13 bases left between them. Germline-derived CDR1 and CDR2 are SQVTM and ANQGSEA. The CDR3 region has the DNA TGCAGCTCAGGTACCCGAGGCACAGATACGCAGTATTTT. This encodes CSSGTRGTDTQYF.

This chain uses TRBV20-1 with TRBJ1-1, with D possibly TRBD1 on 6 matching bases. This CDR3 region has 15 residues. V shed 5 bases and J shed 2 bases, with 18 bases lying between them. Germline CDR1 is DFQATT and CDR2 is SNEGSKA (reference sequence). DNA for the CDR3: TGCAGTGCTCACCCGGGGGGCAGAAAAAACACTGAAGCTTTCTTT. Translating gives CSAHPGGRKNTEAFF.